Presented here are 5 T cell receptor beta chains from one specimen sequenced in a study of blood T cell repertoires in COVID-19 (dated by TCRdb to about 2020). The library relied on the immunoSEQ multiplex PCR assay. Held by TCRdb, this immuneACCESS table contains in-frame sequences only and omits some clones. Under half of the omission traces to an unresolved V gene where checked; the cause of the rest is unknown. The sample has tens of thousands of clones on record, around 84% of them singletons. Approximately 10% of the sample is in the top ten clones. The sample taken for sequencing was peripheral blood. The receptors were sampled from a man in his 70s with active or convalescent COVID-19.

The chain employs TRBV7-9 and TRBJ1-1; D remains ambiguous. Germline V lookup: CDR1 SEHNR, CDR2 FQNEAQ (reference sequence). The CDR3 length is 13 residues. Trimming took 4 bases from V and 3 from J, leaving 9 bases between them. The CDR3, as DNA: TGTGCCAGCAGCTCCTCTTCCGACACTGAAGCTTTCTTT. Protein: CASSSSSDTEAFF.

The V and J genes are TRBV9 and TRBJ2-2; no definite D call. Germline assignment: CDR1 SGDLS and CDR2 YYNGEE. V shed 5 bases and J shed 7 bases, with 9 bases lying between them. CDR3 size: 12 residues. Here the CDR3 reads CASSLGSGELFF. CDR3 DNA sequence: TGTGCCAGCAGTCTTGGCAGCGGGGAGCTGTTTTTT.

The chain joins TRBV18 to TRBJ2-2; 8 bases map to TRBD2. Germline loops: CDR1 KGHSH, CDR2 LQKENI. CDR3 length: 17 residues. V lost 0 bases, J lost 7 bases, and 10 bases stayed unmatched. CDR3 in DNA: TGTGCCAGCTCACCACCCGGAGGGACTAGAGGGATCGGGGAGCTGTTTTTT. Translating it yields CASSPPGGTRGIGELFF.

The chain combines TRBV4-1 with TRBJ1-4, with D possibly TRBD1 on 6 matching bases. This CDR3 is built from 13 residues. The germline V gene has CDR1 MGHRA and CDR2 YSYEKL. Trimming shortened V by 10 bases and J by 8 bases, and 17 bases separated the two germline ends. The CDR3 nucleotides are TGCGCCACCCACATGGGGGCTGAAGAAAAACTGTTTTTT. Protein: CATHMGAEEKLFF.

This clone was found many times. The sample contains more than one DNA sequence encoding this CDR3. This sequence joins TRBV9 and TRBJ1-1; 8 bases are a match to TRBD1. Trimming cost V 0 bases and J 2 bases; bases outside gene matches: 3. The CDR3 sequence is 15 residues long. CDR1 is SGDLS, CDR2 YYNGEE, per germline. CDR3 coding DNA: TGTGCCAGCAGCGTAGGGACAGGGAGCAACACTGAAGCTTTCTTT. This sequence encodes CASSVGTGSNTEAFF.